These 3 T cell receptor beta chains share one sample of origin, sequenced in a study of blood T cell repertoires in COVID-19. TCRdb's table, derived via immunoSEQ multiplex PCR, lists solely in-frame clones and lacks some. The sample holds 150,000 to 200,000 clones, 88% seen once. Sequencing was done on a sample of peripheral blood. These receptors came from a human donor in a cohort sampled during active COVID-19.

The V call is TRBV18, the J call TRBJ1-5; the D is unclear. The CDR3 covers 13 residues. The V gene's germline CDR1 is KGHSH and CDR2 LQKENI. The V and J ends lost 3 bases and 7 bases respectively, with 10 bases between them. CDR3 residues: CASSPSLEQPQHF. The CDR3 DNA reads TGTGCCAGCTCACCTTCGTTGGAGCAGCCCCAGCATTTT.

This chain joins TRBV28 and TRBJ2-6; TRBD1 matches 10 bases. V lost 8 bases, J lost 2 bases, and 9 bases stayed unmatched. CDR1 and CDR2 (germline): MDHEN, SYDVKM. The CDR3 totals 17 residues. The CDR3 nucleotides read TGTGCCAGCTCTTCCGGGACAGGGGACGCTGGGGCCAACGTCCTGACTTTC. This codes for CASSSGTGDAGANVLTF.

This sequence joins TRBV7-8 and TRBJ2-7; D possibly corresponds to TRBD2 (5 bases). CDR1 and CDR2 (germline): SGHVS, FQNEAQ. The V gene lost 3 bases and the J gene lost 3 bases, with 15 bases spanning the gap. The CDR3 loop spans 15 amino acids. The CDR3 DNA reads TGTGCCAGCAGCTTGGCCCTCGGTGAGGGCTACGAGCAGTACTTC. This encodes CASSLALGEGYEQYF.